This note documents a single T cell receptor (beta chain) sequence. Its antigen is still unknown. This sample is drawn from a study of resident and recirculating memory T cells in vitiligo. Study details: Samples were epidermis from two lesional and two nonlesional sites, plus PBMCs. No cells were sorted; samples were homogenized just before genomic DNA extraction. Points from the study as a whole: TCR sequences were not conserved across biopsy sites or patients.

TCRdb's table, derived via immunoSEQ multiplex PCR, lists solely in-frame clones and lacks some. The sample consists of around 70,000 clones, more than 85% of them appearing once. This CDR3 has 14 amino acids. CDR1 KGHSH and CDR2 LQKENI come from the germline V gene. V lost 4 bases and J lost 5; bases outside the gene matches: 3. The specimen was blood. The receptor was isolated from a male donor with vitiligo. The rearrangement uses TRBV18 and TRBJ2-1, with TRBD2 matching 9 bases. The CDR3 region is CASSLAGGDNEQFF. CDR3 DNA: TGTGCCAGCTCACTGGCGGGGGGGGACAATGAGCAGTTCTTC.